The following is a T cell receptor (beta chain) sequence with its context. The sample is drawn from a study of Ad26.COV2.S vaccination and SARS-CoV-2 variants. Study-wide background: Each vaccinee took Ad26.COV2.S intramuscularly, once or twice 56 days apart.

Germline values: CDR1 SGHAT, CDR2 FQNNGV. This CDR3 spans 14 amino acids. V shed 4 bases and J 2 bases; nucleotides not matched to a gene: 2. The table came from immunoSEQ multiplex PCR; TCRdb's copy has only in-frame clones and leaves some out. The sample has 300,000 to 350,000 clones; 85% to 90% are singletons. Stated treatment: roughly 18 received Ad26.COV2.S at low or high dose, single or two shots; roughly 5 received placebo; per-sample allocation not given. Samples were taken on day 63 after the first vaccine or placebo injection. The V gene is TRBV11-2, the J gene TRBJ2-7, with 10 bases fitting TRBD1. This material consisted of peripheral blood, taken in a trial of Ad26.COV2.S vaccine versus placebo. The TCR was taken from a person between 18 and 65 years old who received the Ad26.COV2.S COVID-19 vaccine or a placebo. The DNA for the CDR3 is TGTGCCAGCAGCTACGGACAGGGGGCCTACGAGCAGTACTTC. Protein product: CASSYGQGAYEQYF.